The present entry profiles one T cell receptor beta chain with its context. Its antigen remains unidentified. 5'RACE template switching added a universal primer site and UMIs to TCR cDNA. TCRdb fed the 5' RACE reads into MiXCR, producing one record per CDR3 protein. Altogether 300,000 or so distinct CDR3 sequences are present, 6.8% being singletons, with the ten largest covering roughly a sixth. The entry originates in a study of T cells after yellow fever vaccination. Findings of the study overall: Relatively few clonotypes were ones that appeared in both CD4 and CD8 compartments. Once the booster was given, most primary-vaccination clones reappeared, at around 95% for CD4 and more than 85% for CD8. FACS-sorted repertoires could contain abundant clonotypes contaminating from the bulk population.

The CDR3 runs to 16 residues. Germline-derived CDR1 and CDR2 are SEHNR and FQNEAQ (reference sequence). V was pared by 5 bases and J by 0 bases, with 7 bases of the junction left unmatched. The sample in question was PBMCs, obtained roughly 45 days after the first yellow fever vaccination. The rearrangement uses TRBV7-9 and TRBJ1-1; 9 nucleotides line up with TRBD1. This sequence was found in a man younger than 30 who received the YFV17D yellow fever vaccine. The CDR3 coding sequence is TGTGCCAGCAGCCTAGACCGGGACAGGGTGAACACTGAAGCTTTCTTT. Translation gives CASSLDRDRVNTEAFF.